This TCR beta chain comes out of a study of radiotherapy plus CTLA-4 blockade in lung cancer. This CDR3 has 12 amino acids. Per germline, CDR1 MDHEN and CDR2 SYDVKM. V lost 2 bases, J lost 9 bases, and 11 bases lay in between. Here immunoSEQ multiplex PCR was the method, and the copy in TCRdb shows in-frame clones only, minus some. The sample contains about 62,000 clones, 70% to 80% of which appear only once. The rearrangement joins TRBV28 to TRBJ2-7, with TRBD1 as a possible D gene (6 bases). The receptor's source is a human donor with non-small cell lung cancer who had a complete response to radiotherapy plus ipilimumab. The starting material was peripheral blood, obtained from a patient treated with radiotherapy plus ipilimumab. The DNA for the CDR3 is TGTGCCAGCAGTTTAAAGAGGGGGTGGCAGTACTTC. It is translated as CASSLKRGWQYF.